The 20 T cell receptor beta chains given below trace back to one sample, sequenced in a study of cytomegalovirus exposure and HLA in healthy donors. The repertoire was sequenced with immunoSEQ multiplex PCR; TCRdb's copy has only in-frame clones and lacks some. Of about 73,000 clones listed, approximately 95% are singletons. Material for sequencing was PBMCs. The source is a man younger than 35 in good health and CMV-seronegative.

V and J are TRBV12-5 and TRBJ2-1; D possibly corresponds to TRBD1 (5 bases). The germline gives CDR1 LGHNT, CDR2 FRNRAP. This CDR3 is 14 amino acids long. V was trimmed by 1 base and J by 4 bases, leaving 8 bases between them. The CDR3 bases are TGTGCTAGTGGTTTGGAAGCAGGGTACAATGAGCAGTTCTTC. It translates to CASGLEAGYNEQFF.

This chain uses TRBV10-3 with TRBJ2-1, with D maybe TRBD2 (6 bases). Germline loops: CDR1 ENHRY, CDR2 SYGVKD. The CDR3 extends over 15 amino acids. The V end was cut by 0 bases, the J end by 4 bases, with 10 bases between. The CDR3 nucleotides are TGTGCCATCAGTGAGTCAGGCGGGAATTACAATGAGCAGTTCTTC. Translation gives CAISESGGNYNEQFF.

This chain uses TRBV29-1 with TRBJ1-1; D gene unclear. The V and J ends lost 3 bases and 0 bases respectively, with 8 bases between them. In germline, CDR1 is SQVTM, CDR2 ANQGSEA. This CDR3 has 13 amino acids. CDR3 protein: CSVEGRMNTEAFF. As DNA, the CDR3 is TGCAGCGTTGAGGGCAGGATGAACACTGAAGCTTTCTTT. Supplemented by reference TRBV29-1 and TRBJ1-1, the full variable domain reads SAVISQKPSRDICQRGTSLTIQCQVDSQVTMMFWYRQQPGQSLTLIATANQGSEATYESGFVIDKFPISRPNLTFSTLTVSNMSPEDSSIYLCSVEGRMNTEAFFGQGTRLTVV.

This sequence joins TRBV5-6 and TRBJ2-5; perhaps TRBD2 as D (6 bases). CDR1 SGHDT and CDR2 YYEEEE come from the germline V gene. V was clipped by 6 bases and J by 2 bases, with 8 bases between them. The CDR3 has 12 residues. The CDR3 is CASMGGQETQYF. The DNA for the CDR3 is TGTGCCAGCATGGGGGGACAAGAGACCCAGTACTTC.

The CDR3 DNA follows: TGTGCCAGCAGGGGAACAGGGGCCGGCTACACCTTC. Translated, it gives CASRGTGAGYTF. The chain combines TRBV6-1 with TRBJ1-2, with 7 bases that match TRBD1. The CDR3 spans 12 residues. V gave up 6 bases and J gave up 8 bases; unmatched junction bases: 6. CDR1 and CDR2 (germline): MNHNS, SASEGT.

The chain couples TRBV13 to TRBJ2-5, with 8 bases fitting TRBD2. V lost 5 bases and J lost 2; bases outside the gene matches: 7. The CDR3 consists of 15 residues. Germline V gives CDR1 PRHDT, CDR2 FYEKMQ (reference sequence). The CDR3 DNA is TGTGCCAGCAGCCCATATGCGGGGGGTCAAGAGACCCAGTACTTC. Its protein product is CASSPYAGGQETQYF.

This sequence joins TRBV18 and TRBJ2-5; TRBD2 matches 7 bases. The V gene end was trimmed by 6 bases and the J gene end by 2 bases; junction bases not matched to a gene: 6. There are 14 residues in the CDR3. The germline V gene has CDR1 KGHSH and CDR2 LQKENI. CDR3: CASSMTGGQETQYF. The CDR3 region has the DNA TGTGCCAGCTCCATGACGGGGGGTCAAGAGACCCAGTACTTC.

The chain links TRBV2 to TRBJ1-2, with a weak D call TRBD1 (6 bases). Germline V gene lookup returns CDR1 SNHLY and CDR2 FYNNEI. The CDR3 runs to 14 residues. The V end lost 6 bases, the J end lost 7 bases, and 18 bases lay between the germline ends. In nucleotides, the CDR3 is TGTGCCAGCAGGCCTACAGGGACATGGGGTGGCTACACCTTC. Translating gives CASRPTGTWGGYTF.

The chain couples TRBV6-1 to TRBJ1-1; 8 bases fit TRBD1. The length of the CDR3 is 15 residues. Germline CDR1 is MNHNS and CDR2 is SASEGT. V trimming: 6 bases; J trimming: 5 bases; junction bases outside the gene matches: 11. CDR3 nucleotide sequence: TGTGCCAGCAGCCCGCTCGACAGGGGTATTACTGAAGCTTTCTTT. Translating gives CASSPLDRGITEAFF.

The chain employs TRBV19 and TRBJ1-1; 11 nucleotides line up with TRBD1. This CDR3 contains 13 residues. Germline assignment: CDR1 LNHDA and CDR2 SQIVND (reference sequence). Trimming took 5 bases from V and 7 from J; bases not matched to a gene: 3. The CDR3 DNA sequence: TGTGCCAGTAGTTGGGACAGGGGGATTGAAGCTTTCTTT. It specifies CASSWDRGIEAFF. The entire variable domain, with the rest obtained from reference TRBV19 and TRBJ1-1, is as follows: DGGITQSPKYLFRKEGQNVTLSCEQNLNHDAMYWYRQDPGQGLRLIYYSQIVNDFQKGDIAEGYSVSREKKESFPLTVTSAQKNPTAFYLCASSWDRGIEAFFGQGTRLTVV.

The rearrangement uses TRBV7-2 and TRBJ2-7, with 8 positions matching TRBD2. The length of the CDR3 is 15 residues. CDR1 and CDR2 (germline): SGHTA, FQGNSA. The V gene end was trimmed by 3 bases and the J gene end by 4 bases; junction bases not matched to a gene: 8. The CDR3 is CASSFSSRGGYEQYF. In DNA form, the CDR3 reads TGTGCCAGCAGCTTCTCGAGTCGGGGGGGGTACGAGCAGTACTTC.

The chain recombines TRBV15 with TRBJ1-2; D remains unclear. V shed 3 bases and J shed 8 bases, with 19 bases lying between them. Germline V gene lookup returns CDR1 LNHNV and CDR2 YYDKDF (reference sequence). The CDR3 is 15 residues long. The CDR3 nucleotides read TGTGCCACCAGCAGCCGGGGAGGGTTAATTCAGGGCTACACCTTC. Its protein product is CATSSRGGLIQGYTF. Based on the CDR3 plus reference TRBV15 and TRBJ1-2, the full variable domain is DAMVIQNPRYQVTQFGKPVTLSCSQTLNHNVMYWYQQKSSQAPKLLFHYYDKDFNNEADTPDNFQSRRPNTSFCFLDIRSPGLGDTAMYLCATSSRGGLIQGYTFGSGTRLTVV.

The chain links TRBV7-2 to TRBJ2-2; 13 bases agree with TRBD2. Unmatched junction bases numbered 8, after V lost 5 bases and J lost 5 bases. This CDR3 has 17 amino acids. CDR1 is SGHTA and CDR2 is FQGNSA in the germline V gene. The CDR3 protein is CASSPWTSGGVTGELFF. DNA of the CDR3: TGTGCCAGCAGCCCCTGGACTAGCGGGGGTGTAACCGGGGAGCTGTTTTTT.

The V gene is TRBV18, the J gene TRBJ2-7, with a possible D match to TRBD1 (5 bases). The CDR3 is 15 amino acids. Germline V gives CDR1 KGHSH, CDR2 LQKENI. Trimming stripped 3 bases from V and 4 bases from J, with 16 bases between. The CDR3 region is CASSPPTVKTYEQYF. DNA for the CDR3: TGTGCCAGCTCACCCCCGACAGTGAAAACGTACGAGCAGTACTTC.

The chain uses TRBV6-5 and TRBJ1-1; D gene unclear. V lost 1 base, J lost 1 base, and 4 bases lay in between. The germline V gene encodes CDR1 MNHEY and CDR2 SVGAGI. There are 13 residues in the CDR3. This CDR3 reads CASSYFGNTEAFF. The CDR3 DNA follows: TGTGCCAGCAGTTACTTCGGGAACACTGAAGCTTTCTTT.

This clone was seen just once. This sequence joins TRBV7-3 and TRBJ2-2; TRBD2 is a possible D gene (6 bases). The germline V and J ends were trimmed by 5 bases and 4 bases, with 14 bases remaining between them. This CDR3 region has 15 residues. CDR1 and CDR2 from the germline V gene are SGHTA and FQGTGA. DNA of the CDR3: TGTGCCAGCAGCCATTTCAGGGACTCCACCGGGGAGCTGTTTTTT. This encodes CASSHFRDSTGELFF. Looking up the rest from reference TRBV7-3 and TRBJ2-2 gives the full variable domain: GAGVSQTPSNKVTEKGKYVELRCDPISGHTALYWYRQSLGQGPEFLIYFQGTGAADDSGLPNDRFFAVRPEGSVSTLKIQRTERGDSAVYLCASSHFRDSTGELFFGEGSRLTVL.

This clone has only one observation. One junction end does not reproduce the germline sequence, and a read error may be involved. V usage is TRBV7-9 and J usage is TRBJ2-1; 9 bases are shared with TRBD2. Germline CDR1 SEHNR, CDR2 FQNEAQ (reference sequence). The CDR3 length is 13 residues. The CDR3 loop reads CASSLATSGRWVF. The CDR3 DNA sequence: TGTGCCAGCAGCTTAGCAACAAGCGGGAGGTGGGTCTTC.

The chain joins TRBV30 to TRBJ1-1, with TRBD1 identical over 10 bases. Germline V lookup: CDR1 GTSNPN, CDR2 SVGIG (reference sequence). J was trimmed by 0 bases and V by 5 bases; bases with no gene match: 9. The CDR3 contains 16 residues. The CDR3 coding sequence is TGTGCCTGGTCAAAGGGGACAGGGGTCATGAACACTGAAGCTTTCTTT. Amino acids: CAWSKGTGVMNTEAFF.

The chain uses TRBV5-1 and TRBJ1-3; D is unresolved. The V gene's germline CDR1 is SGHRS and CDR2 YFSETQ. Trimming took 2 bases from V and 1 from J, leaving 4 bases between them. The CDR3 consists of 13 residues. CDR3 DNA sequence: TGCGCCAGCAGCTTTCGGTCTGGAAACACCATATATTTT. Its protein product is CASSFRSGNTIYF.

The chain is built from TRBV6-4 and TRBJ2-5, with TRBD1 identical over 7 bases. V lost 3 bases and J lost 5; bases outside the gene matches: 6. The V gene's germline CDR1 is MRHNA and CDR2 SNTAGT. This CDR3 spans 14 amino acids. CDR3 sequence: CASSEWTGSETQYF. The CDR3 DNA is TGTGCCAGCAGTGAATGGACAGGATCTGAGACCCAGTACTTC.